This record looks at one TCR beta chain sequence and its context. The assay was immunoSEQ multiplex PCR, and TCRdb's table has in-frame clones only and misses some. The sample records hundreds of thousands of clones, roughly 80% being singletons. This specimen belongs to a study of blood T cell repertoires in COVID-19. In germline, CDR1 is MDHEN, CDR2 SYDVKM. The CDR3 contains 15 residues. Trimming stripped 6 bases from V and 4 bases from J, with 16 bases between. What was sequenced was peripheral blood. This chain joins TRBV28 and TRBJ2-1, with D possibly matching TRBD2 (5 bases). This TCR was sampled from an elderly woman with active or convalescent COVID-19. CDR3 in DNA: TGTGCCAGCAGGATTAGCGTTGGTACTTACAATGAGCAGTTCTTC. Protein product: CASRISVGTYNEQFF.